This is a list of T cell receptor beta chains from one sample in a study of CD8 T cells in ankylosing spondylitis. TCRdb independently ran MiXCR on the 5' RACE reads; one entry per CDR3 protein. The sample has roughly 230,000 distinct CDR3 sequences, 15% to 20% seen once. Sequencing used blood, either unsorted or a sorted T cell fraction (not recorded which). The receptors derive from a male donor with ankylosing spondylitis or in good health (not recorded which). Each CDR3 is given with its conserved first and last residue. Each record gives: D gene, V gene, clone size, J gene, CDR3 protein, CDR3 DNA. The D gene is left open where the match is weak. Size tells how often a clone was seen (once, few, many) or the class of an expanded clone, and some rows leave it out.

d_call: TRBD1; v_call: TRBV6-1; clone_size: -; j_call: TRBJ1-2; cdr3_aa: CASTPGTEVDGYTF; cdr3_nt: TGTGCCAGCACCCCGGGGACAGAAGTCGATGGCTACACCTTC
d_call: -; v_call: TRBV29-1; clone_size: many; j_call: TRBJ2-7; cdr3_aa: CSVGDDSAEQYF; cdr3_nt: TGCAGCGTGGGGGACGACTCTGCCGAGCAGTACTTC
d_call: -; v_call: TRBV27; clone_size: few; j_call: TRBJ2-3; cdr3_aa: CASSFGTGGEDTQYF; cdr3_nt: TGTGCCAGCAGTTTCGGAACAGGGGGGGAAGATACGCAGTATTTT
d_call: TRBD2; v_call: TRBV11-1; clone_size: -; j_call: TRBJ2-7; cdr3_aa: CASMGGSGGLAVAYEQYF; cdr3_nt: TGTGCCAGCATGGGCGGATCAGGGGGACTAGCGGTCGCCTACGAGCAGTACTTC
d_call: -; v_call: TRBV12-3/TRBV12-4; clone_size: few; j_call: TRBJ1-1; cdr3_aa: CASRLGYTEAFF; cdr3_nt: TGTGCCAGCAGGCTAGGGTACACTGAAGCTTTCTTT
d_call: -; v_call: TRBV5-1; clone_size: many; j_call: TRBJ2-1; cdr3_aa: CASFLAPADEQFF; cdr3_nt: TGCGCCAGCTTCCTAGCGCCCGCGGATGAGCAGTTCTTC
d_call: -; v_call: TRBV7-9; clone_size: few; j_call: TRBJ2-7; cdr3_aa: CASSYVGLGYEQYF; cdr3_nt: TGTGCCAGCAGCTATGTGGGATTAGGTTACGAGCAGTACTTC
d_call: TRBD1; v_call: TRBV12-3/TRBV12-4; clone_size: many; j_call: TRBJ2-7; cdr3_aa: CASSLTGTGDRQYF; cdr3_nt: TGTGCCAGCAGTCTCACCGGGACAGGGGATCGGCAGTACTTC
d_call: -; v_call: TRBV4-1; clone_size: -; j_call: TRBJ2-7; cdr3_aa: CASSRYSGSMYEQYF; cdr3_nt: TGCGCCAGCAGCCGCTACTCAGGGAGCATGTACGAGCAGTACTTC
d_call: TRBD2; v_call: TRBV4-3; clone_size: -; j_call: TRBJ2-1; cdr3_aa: CASSHPGLAGWNNEQFF; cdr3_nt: TGCGCCAGCAGCCACCCGGGACTAGCGGGGTGGAACAATGAGCAGTTCTTC
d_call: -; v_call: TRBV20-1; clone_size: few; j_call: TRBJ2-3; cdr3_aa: CSAHGPRDSRDTQYF; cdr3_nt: TGCAGTGCACATGGGCCCAGGGATTCGCGAGATACGCAGTATTTT
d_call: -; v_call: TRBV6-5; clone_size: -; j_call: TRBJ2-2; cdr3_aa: CASNYGTLNTGELFF; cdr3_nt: TGTGCCAGCAATTACGGGACACTGAACACCGGGGAGCTGTTTTTT
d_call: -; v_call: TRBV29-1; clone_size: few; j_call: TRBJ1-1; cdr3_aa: CSVDAGEVWNTEAFF; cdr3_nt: TGCAGCGTTGATGCAGGGGAGGTTTGGAACACTGAAGCTTTCTTT
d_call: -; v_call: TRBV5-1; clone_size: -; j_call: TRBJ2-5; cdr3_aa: CASADVQETQYF; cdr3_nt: TGCGCCAGCGCGGACGTCCAAGAGACCCAGTACTTC
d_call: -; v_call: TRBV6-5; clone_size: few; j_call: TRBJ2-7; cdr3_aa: CASSYHEQYF; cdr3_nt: TGTGCCAGCAGTTACCACGAGCAGTACTTC
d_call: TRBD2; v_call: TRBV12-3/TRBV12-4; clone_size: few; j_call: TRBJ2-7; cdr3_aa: CASSLWRGSSYEQYF; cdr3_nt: TGTGCCAGCAGTTTATGGCGGGGGAGCTCCTACGAGCAGTACTTC
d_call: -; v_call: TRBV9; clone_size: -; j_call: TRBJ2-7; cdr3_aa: CASRMYEQYF; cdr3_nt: TGTGCCAGCAGGATGTACGAGCAGTACTTC
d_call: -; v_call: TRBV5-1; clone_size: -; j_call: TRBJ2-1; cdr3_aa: CASSSSLGHHNEQFF; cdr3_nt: TGCGCCAGCAGCTCTTCCCTGGGGCACCACAATGAGCAGTTCTTC
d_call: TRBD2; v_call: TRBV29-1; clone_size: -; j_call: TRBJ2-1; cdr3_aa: CSVEPGLAGESSYNEQFF; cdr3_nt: TGCAGCGTCGAGCCGGGACTAGCGGGAGAAAGCTCCTACAATGAGCAGTTCTTC
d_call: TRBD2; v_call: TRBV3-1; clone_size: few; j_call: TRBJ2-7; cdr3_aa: CASSPTGLAGAQLYEQYF; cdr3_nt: TGTGCCAGCAGCCCAACGGGACTAGCGGGAGCCCAACTCTACGAGCAGTACTTC
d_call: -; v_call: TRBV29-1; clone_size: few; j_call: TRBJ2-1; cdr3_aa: CSVDRGYNEQFF; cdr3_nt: TGCAGCGTTGACAGGGGCTACAATGAGCAGTTCTTC
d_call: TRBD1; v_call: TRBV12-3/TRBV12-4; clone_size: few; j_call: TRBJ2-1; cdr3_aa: CASSSGQGGPNEQFF; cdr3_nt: TGTGCCAGCAGTTCGGGACAGGGAGGGCCCAATGAGCAGTTCTTC
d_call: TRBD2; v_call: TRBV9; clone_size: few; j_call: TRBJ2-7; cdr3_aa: CASSPPEREGGEQYF; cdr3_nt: TGTGCCAGCAGCCCCCCCGAGCGGGAGGGTGGCGAGCAGTACTTC
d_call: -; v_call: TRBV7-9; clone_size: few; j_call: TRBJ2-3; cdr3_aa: CASSLRFGSTDTQYF; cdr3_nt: TGTGCCAGCAGCTTACGGTTCGGGAGCACAGATACGCAGTATTTT
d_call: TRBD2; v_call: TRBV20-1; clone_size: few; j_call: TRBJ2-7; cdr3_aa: CSARDSGRLFSYEQYF; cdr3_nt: TGCAGTGCTAGAGATAGCGGGAGGCTATTTTCCTACGAGCAGTACTTC
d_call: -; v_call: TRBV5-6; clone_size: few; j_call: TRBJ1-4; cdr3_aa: CASSLEATTNEKLFF; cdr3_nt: TGTGCCAGCAGCTTGGAGGCTACAACTAATGAAAAACTGTTTTTT
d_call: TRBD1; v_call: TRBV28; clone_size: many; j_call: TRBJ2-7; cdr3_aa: CASSFPRQGAGYEQYF; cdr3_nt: TGTGCCAGCAGTTTTCCCCGACAGGGGGCAGGGTACGAGCAGTACTTC
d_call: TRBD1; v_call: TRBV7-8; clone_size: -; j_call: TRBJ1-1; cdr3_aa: CASSFGTGANTEAFF; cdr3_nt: TGTGCCAGCAGCTTCGGGACAGGGGCGAACACTGAAGCTTTCTTT
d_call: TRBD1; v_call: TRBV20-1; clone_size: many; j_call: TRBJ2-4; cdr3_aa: CSAPEDRGENIQYF; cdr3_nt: TGCAGTGCCCCTGAGGACAGGGGTGAAAACATTCAGTACTTC
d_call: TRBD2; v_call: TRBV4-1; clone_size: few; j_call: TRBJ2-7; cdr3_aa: CASSQSVAGGPYEQYF; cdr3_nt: TGCGCCAGCAGCCAATCGGTAGCGGGAGGGCCCTACGAGCAGTACTTC
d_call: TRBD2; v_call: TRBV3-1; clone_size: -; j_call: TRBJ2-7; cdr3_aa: CASSQGGLAGPDYEQYF; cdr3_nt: TGTGCCAGCAGCCAAGGCGGACTAGCGGGACCAGACTACGAGCAGTACTTC
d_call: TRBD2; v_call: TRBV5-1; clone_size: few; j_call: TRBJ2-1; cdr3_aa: CASSLAGTSEYNEQFF; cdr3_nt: TGCGCCAGCAGCTTGGCTGGGACTAGCGAGTACAATGAGCAGTTCTTC
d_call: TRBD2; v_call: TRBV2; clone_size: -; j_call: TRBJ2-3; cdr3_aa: CASSEAYLASGSTDTQYF; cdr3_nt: TGTGCCAGCAGTGAAGCGTATTTGGCTAGCGGGAGCACAGATACGCAGTATTTT
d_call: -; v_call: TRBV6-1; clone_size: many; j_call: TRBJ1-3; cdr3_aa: CASTNGGGLNTIYF; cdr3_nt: TGTGCCAGCACCAACGGAGGGGGGCTCAACACCATATATTTT
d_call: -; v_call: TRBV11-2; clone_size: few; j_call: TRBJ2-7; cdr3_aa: CASRTNTLREQYF; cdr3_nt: TGTGCCAGCAGGACCAATACTTTACGGGAGCAGTACTTC
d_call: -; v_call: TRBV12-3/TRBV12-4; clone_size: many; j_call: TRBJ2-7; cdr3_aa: CASSWEQGYEQYF; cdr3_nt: TGTGCCAGCAGTTGGGAACAGGGTTACGAGCAGTACTTC
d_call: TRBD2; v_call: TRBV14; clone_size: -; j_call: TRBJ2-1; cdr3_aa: CASSHLPGLGIGNEQFF; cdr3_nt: TGTGCCAGCAGCCATTTGCCGGGACTAGGGATAGGCAATGAGCAGTTCTTC
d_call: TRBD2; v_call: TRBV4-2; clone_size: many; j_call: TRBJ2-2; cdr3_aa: CASSQRVLAEDTGELFF; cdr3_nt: TGTGCCAGCAGCCAACGGGTTCTAGCGGAAGACACCGGGGAGCTGTTTTTT